Each of the 11 T cell receptor beta chains below was sequenced from the same sample in a study of T-cell memory formation after mild COVID-19 (TCRdb year 2021). The receptor library was made with 5' RACE. Sequencing was performed on an Illumina NovaSeq 6000. The public reads were reprocessed in TCRdb via fastp at Q25 and MiXCR, keeping in-frame beta chains. When rows share a CDR3 protein, they turn into one entry using the most common DNA and genes. This sample holds 200,000 to 300,000 distinct CDR3 sequences; approximately 15% were observed only once. The leading ten clones occupy 22% of the sample. Sequencing input: PBMCs or a T cell subset sorted from them (not recorded which). Receptors originate from a man younger than 30 who had mild COVID-19 (a few samples of this study predate the infection). The sample titles of this study are shuffled in the database, so cell type and time point are left out; the donor was told from shared clones.

This clonotype was counted ten times or more. The chain combines TRBV4-3 with TRBJ2-1; D remains ambiguous. The CDR3 covers 15 residues. Germline V gives CDR1 LGHNA, CDR2 YSLEER. Trimming took off 0 bases at V and 0 bases at J, with 6 bases between the two ends. Here the CDR3 DNA reads TGCGCCAGCAGCCAAGAACAGAGCTCCTACAATGAGCAGTTCTTC. Translated: CASSQEQSSYNEQFF.

This clonotype has more than one count but fewer than ten. V gene TRBV6-2 or TRBV6-3 combines with J gene TRBJ1-2; D is undetermined. V shed 0 bases and J shed 6 bases, with 11 bases lying between them. CDR1 and CDR2 (germline): MNHEY, SVGEGT. This CDR3 comprises 14 residues. In DNA form, the CDR3 reads TGTGCCAGCAGTTACTCTTCCATGGCGGATGGCTACACCTTC. The encoded protein is CASSYSSMADGYTF.

This clonotype was detected only a few times. This chain links TRBV4-2 with TRBJ1-1; D ambiguous. CDR3 length: 12 amino acids. Per germline, CDR1 LGHNA and CDR2 YNFKEQ. Trimming took off 6 bases at V and 3 bases at J, with 8 bases between the two ends. Written as DNA, the CDR3 is TGTGCCAGCAGGCAGGACGACACTGAAGCTTTCTTT. It is translated as CASRQDDTEAFF.

This clonotype showed up just a few times. V is TRBV28 and J is TRBJ2-3; D is unresolved. V gave up 7 bases and J gave up 3 bases, with 11 bases separating them. CDR1 and CDR2 (germline): MDHEN, SYDVKM. The CDR3 extends over 13 amino acids. The CDR3 nucleotides read TGTGCCAGCATTTCCGTCAGGACAGATACGCAGTATTTT. Translating gives CASISVRTDTQYF. Together with reference TRBV28 and TRBJ2-3, the CDR3 gives the full variable domain: DVKVTQSSRYLVKRTGEKVFLECVQDMDHENMFWYRQDPGLGLRLIYFSYDVKMKEKGDIPEGYSVSREKKERFSLILESASTNQTSMYLCASISVRTDTQYFGPGTRLTVL.

The chain links TRBV7-2 to TRBJ2-7, with D uncertain. Deletions cut 5 bases from V and 2 bases from J, with 10 bases between. The CDR3 has 13 amino acids. CDR1 and CDR2 (germline): SGHTA, FQGNSA. The CDR3 is CASSTYRAYEQYF. The CDR3 DNA sequence: TGTGCCAGCAGCACCTACCGCGCCTACGAGCAGTACTTC. The variable domain in full, with the rest retrieved from reference TRBV7-2 and TRBJ2-7, is GAGVSQSPSNKVTEKGKDVELRCDPISGHTALYWYRQSLGQGLEFLIYFQGNSAPDKSGLPSDRFSAERTGGSVSTLTIQRTQQEDSAVYLCASSTYRAYEQYFGPGTRLTVT.

This chain connects TRBV4-3 to TRBJ2-3, with D possibly being TRBD2 (5 bases). The CDR3 has 13 amino acids. Between the trimmed V and J ends, which lost 8 bases and 0 bases, there was a span of 9 bases. Germline CDR1 and CDR2: LGHNA and YSLEER. In nucleotides, the CDR3 is TGCGCCAGCGCGGGTACTAGCACAGATACGCAGTATTTT. It codes for CASAGTSTDTQYF.

This clonotype was counted only a few times. The rearrangement uses TRBV5-1 and TRBJ2-5, with 8 bases identical to TRBD1. Germline V lookup: CDR1 SGHRS, CDR2 YFSETQ. The CDR3 is made up of 17 amino acids. Unmatched junction bases numbered 14, after V lost 4 bases and J lost 3 bases. The CDR3 DNA sequence: TGCGCCAGCAGCGAGAATCCGACAGGGGTCGGCAAAGAGACCCAGTACTTC. Translated: CASSENPTGVGKETQYF.

The rearrangement joins TRBV7-3 to TRBJ2-3; D not certain. Trimming left V 1 base short and J 5 bases short, with 10 bases between. Germline lookup yields CDR1 SGHTA and CDR2 FQGTGA. The CDR3 length is 14 residues. The CDR3 here is CASSLREAGDTQYF. The CDR3 coding sequence is TGTGCCAGCAGCTTAAGAGAGGCTGGAGATACGCAGTATTTT.

This clonotype was observed a few times. V gene TRBV18 combines with J gene TRBJ1-1; 8 bases line up with TRBD1. In germline, CDR1 is KGHSH, CDR2 LQKENI. The V and J ends lost 4 bases and 1 base, in that order; junction bases with no gene match: 2. The CDR3 consists of 14 residues. In nucleotides, the CDR3 is TGTGCCAGCTCACACGGACAGGGGAACACTGAAGCTTTCTTT. Protein product: CASSHGQGNTEAFF. Variable domain in full (rest from reference TRBV18 and TRBJ1-1): NAGVMQNPRHLVRRRGQEARLRCSPMKGHSHVYWYRQLPEEGLKFMVYLQKENIIDESGMPKERFSAEFPKEGPSILRIQQVVRGDSAAYFCASSHGQGNTEAFFGQGTRLTVV.

The chain recombines TRBV25-1 with TRBJ1-6, with D unresolved. In germline, CDR1 is MGHDK, CDR2 SYGVNS. V was cut by 4 bases and J by 6 bases, with 7 bases left in between. The CDR3 totals 13 residues. CDR3 region: CASSASFNSPLHF. The DNA for the CDR3 is TGTGCCAGCAGTGCCAGTTTTAATTCACCCCTCCACTTT.

V usage is TRBV4-3 and J usage is TRBJ1-6, with D uncertain. CDR3 length: 14 residues. Between the trimmed V and J ends, which lost 1 base and 8 bases, there was a span of 9 bases. Germline CDR1 LGHNA, CDR2 YSLEER. DNA for the CDR3: TGCGCCAGCAGCCAAGTTGATCGGGATTCACCCCTCCACTTT. Its translation: CASSQVDRDSPLHF.